The 14 T cell receptor beta chains in this list originate from one sample, sequenced in a study of identifying expanded T cells in peripheral blood. Only in-frame clones appear in the TCRdb table, and some are missing; sequencing was by immunoSEQ multiplex PCR. The sample shows around 100,000 clones, about nine tenths of them seen only once. Sequences were obtained from blood. These receptors all stem from a person between 18 and 70 years old in good health.

This sequence joins TRBV5-8 and TRBJ1-1; D gene unclear. There are 13 residues in the CDR3. Germline V lookup: CDR1 SGHTS, CDR2 YDEGEE. The V gene lost 4 bases and the J gene lost 6 bases, with 13 bases spanning the gap. This chain's CDR3 is CASSPGPSAEAFF. CDR3 sequence (DNA): TGTGCCAGCAGCCCGGGTCCATCCGCTGAAGCTTTCTTT.

This rearrangement joins TRBV11-2 to TRBJ2-7, with D perhaps TRBD2 (6 bases). V gave up 4 bases and J gave up 2 bases, with 9 bases separating them. Germline lookup yields CDR1 SGHAT and CDR2 FQNNGV. The CDR3 totals 13 residues. The CDR3 here is CASSYGGAYEQYF. In DNA form, the CDR3 reads TGTGCCAGCAGCTACGGCGGGGCCTACGAGCAGTACTTC.

The rearrangement links TRBV27 to TRBJ2-1; D is ambiguous. CDR1 and CDR2 from the germline V gene are MNHEY and SMNVEV (reference sequence). Trimming pared 3 bases from V and 0 bases from J, leaving 12 bases between. The CDR3 is 16 residues long. The CDR3 sequence is CASSLGSFSSYNEQFF. The CDR3 DNA sequence: TGTGCCAGCAGTTTGGGCAGCTTCAGCTCCTACAATGAGCAGTTCTTC.

The V and J genes are TRBV12-5 and TRBJ1-1; 8 bases line up with TRBD1. CDR3 length equals 14 residues. J lost 5 bases, V lost 6 bases, and 8 bases had no gene match. The germline CDR1 and CDR2 sequences are LGHNT and FRNRAP. The CDR3 bases are TGTGCTAGTGGACGGACAGGGTGGGAAACTGAAGCTTTCTTT. It translates to CASGRTGWETEAFF.

V and J are TRBV5-4 and TRBJ2-7; 8 bases are shared with TRBD2. The J segment lost 7 bases and the V segment lost 0 bases, leaving 9 bases of the junction unmatched. The CDR3 extends over 15 amino acids. From germline, CDR1 is SGHNT and CDR2 YYREEE (reference sequence). The CDR3 loop is CASSLASGLALEQYF. CDR3 DNA sequence: TGTGCCAGCAGCTTGGCCTCCGGACTAGCTTTGGAGCAGTACTTC.

The chain uses TRBV7-9 and TRBJ2-1; D gene unclear. This CDR3 is built from 14 residues. In germline, CDR1 is SEHNR, CDR2 FQNEAQ (reference sequence). V was clipped by 3 bases and J by 2 bases, with 8 bases between them. CDR3 DNA sequence: TGTGCCAGCAGCTTGGAAACCCCCTACAATGAGCAGTTCTTC. As protein: CASSLETPYNEQFF.

The J gene is TRBJ2-7, the V gene TRBV28; TRBD2 matches at 7 bases. Germline V gene data show CDR1 as MDHEN and CDR2 as SYDVKM. The CDR3 sequence is 15 residues long. Trimming removed 5 bases from V and 2 bases from J; junction bases left unmatched: 9. In DNA, the CDR3 is TGTGCCAGCAGTCCCGACTCGCGGGGGACCTACGAGCAGTACTTC. This codes for CASSPDSRGTYEQYF.

The chain uses TRBV2 and TRBJ2-3; 9 bases map to TRBD1. Looked up from germline, CDR1 is SNHLY and CDR2 is FYNNEI. J lost 3 bases, V lost 10 bases, and 8 bases had no gene match. There are 14 residues in the CDR3. The CDR3 DNA sequence: TGTGCCACAAGGGGACAGGGAGGGACAGATACGCAGTATTTT. Protein sequence: CATRGQGGTDTQYF.

The chain links TRBV7-9 to TRBJ2-7, with a tentative D call TRBD2 (5 bases). The CDR3 has 14 amino acids. The V gene's germline CDR1 is SEHNR and CDR2 FQNEAQ (reference sequence). The V gene lost 4 bases and the J gene lost 6 bases, with 16 bases spanning the gap. CDR3 loop: CASSWYSRGSEQYF. The CDR3 coding sequence is TGTGCCAGCAGCTGGTACAGCCGGGGTTCCGAGCAGTACTTC.

This clone showed up just a few times. This sequence joins TRBV5-4 and TRBJ1-1; D is uncertain. Looked up from germline, CDR1 is SGHNT and CDR2 is YYREEE (reference sequence). Trimming shortened V by 3 bases and J by 3 bases, and 9 bases separated the two germline ends. This CDR3 has 13 residues. This CDR3 is CASSYVRDTEAFF. CDR3 nucleotide sequence: TGTGCCAGCAGCTATGTCCGGGACACTGAAGCTTTCTTT.

This chain's CDR3 is CASSLVSGNYGYTF. Written as DNA, the CDR3 is TGTGCCAGCAGCTTAGTGTCGGGGAACTATGGCTACACCTTC. This chain uses TRBV7-9 with TRBJ1-2; D gene ambiguous. Germline lookup yields CDR1 SEHNR and CDR2 FQNEAQ (reference sequence). Trimming left V 1 base short and J 2 bases short, with 8 bases between. This CDR3 has 14 amino acids.

V and J are TRBV6-6 and TRBJ2-7; 7 positions match TRBD2. Germline CDR1 and CDR2: MNHNY and SVGAGI (reference sequence). V trimming: 2 bases; J trimming: 1 base; junction bases outside the gene matches: 2. The CDR3 totals 14 residues. Here the CDR3 DNA reads TGTGCCAGCAGTTACAGCGGGGATTCCTACGAGCAGTACTTC. Amino acid sequence: CASSYSGDSYEQYF.

The chain carries TRBV7-2 and TRBJ1-5; D gene uncertain. The length of the CDR3 is 17 residues. The V end was cut by 1 base, the J end by 0 bases, with 13 bases between. Germline CDR1 reads SGHTA; CDR2 reads FQGNSA. CDR3 DNA sequence: TGTGCCAGCAGCTTAGTCGGCGGGAGCGATAGCAATCAGCCCCAGCATTTT. Its translation is CASSLVGGSDSNQPQHF.

The chain combines TRBV6-5 with TRBJ2-7; 8 bases map to TRBD1. Germline CDR1 and CDR2: MNHEY and SVGAGI. The J segment lost 4 bases and the V segment lost 2 bases, leaving 7 bases of the junction unmatched. The CDR3 is 15 amino acids. CDR3 amino acids: CASSYAQGVSYEQYF. Here the CDR3 DNA reads TGTGCCAGCAGTTACGCACAGGGGGTCTCTTACGAGCAGTACTTC.